This entry is about one TCR beta chain. Compared with germline, one end of the junction differs, possibly owing to a read error. This entry comes from a study of blood T cell repertoires in COVID-19. Study in general: Sites across the United States, Italy and Spain contributed samples from acute and convalescent COVID-19. T cells, B-cell-depleted T cells, or PBMCs supplied cDNA or gDNA.

As processed by the authors: Nucleated cell number was recorded as an estimate derived from reference gene primer amplification. The method was immunoSEQ multiplex PCR; TCRdb's version includes in-frame clones alone and lacks a portion of them. Clonal size and the V and J genes are those of that table, whereas D and trimming came from the DNA. The sample carries roughly 150,000 clones, roughly 80% recorded once. Sequencing was done on a sample of peripheral blood. This TCR derives from a man aged 50 or older with active or convalescent COVID-19.

The CDR3 spells CASNLLGQGTSPLHF. The CDR3 coding sequence is TGTGCCAGCAATTTACTCGGACAGGGGACTTCACCCCTCCACTTT. The chain is built from TRBV28 and TRBJ1-6, with TRBD1 identical over 9 bases. CDR1 and CDR2 from the germline V gene are MDHEN and SYDVKM. This CDR3 region has 15 residues.